This T cell receptor (beta chain) was profiled in a study of cytomegalovirus exposure and HLA in healthy donors. This CDR3 comprises 13 residues. Trimming took off 8 bases at V and 1 base at J, with 12 bases between the two ends. The germline CDR1 and CDR2 sequences are LNHDA and SQIVND (reference sequence). The PCR had 60 Vbeta and 13 Jbeta primers. The repertoire was sequenced with immunoSEQ multiplex PCR; TCRdb's copy has only in-frame clones and lacks some. The sample includes roughly 100,000 clones, roughly 15% of them seen just once. Broader study findings: A later analysis, which compared TCR beta chains of equal frequency, found the HLA-associated ones more clonally expanded. It has been reported that TCR beta sequences accurately predicted the HLA-A and HLA-B alleles of most subjects. It was about 180 TCR beta chains that were listed as cytomegalovirus-associated.

This clone was detected a few times. Its antigen is unidentified. The sequenced sample was PBMCs. This sequence originates from a female donor in good health and CMV-seronegative. V gene TRBV19 combines with J gene TRBJ2-7; D is possibly TRBD1 (5 bases). In DNA form, the CDR3 reads TGTGCCAGTTCTACCGACAGTTCCTACGAGCAGTACTTC. Its protein product is CASSTDSSYEQYF.